This passage covers 14 T cell receptor beta chains from one sample sequenced in a study of immune evolution from preneoplasia to lung adenocarcinoma. Sequencing used immunoSEQ multiplex PCR; TCRdb keeps in-frame clones, though not all of them. The repertoire consists of about 14,000 clones, with about 82% occurring once and the leading ten covering roughly 3.9%. The source material was FFPE minimally invasive lung adenocarcinoma tissue. These receptors were collected from an older person with lung adenocarcinoma.

The rearrangement joins TRBV30 to TRBJ2-3; D is uncertain. Looked up from germline, CDR1 is GTSNPN and CDR2 is SVGIG (reference sequence). The ends were cut back, 3 bases at V and 3 bases at J, with 7 bases in the middle. CDR3 length: 12 amino acids. CDR3 residues: CAWSRNTDTQYF. CDR3 DNA sequence: TGTGCCTGGAGCCGGAATACAGATACGCAGTATTTT.

V gene TRBV2 combines with J gene TRBJ1-6, with TRBD1 matching 10 bases. The germline V gene encodes CDR1 SNHLY and CDR2 FYNNEI. The CDR3 spans 14 residues. Trimming cost V 7 bases and J 6 bases; bases outside gene matches: 3. The CDR3 region has the DNA TGTGCCAGCACCCGGACAGGGGGTAATTCACCCCTCCACTTT. Protein product: CASTRTGGNSPLHF.

J is TRBJ2-1 and V is TRBV7-8, with 10 bases that match TRBD1. V shed 5 bases, J shed 1 base, and the junction held 5 bases outside the gene matches. CDR3 size: 16 residues. CDR1 and CDR2 (germline): SGHVS, FQNEAQ. CDR3 in DNA: TGTGCCAGCAGCACTAGACAGGGGGCTTCCTACAATGAGCAGTTCTTC. Translating gives CASSTRQGASYNEQFF.

The rearrangement links TRBV6-5 to TRBJ1-5; a possible D gene is TRBD1 (6 bases). Germline CDR1 is MNHEY and CDR2 is SVGAGI. CDR3 size: 15 residues. V dropped 4 bases and J dropped 4 bases, with 14 bases sitting between them. The CDR3, as DNA: TGTGCCAGCAGTTCCCTCAGGGGCCTAAATCAGCCCCAGCATTTT. It translates to CASSSLRGLNQPQHF.

The chain uses TRBV19 and TRBJ1-5; D uncertain. The germline V and J ends were trimmed by 6 bases and 1 base, with 10 bases remaining between them. CDR3 length: 14 amino acids. Germline V gene lookup returns CDR1 LNHDA and CDR2 SQIVND (reference sequence). The CDR3 is CASRREKSNQPQHF. The CDR3 nucleotides read TGTGCCAGTAGGAGGGAGAAGAGCAATCAGCCCCAGCATTTT.

This chain connects TRBV11-2 to TRBJ2-7; D ambiguous. V lost 5 bases, J lost 3 bases, and 5 bases lay in between. CDR3 length: 11 residues. CDR1 SGHAT and CDR2 FQNNGV come from the germline V gene. The CDR3: CASSLIYEQYF. The CDR3 DNA follows: TGTGCCAGCAGCCTTATCTACGAGCAGTACTTC.

The genes are TRBV11-2 and TRBJ1-1; 12 bases fit TRBD1. The CDR3 loop spans 16 amino acids. V lost 5 bases, J lost 11 bases, and 15 bases stayed unmatched. Looked up from germline, CDR1 is SGHAT and CDR2 is FQNNGV. CDR3 sequence (DNA): TGTGCCAGCAGCCCCGGATGGGGGGGGACAGGGGGCTTTGCTTTCTTT. It is translated as CASSPGWGGTGGFAFF.

The chain combines TRBV4-1 with TRBJ1-1; D unresolved. This CDR3 has 13 residues. Trimming took off 2 bases at V and 4 bases at J, with 8 bases between the two ends. Germline CDR1 reads MGHRA; CDR2 reads YSYEKL. DNA of the CDR3: TGCGCCAGCAGCCAATCGCGGAGCACTGAAGCTTTCTTT. Protein product: CASSQSRSTEAFF.

The chain combines TRBV9 with TRBJ1-2; the D is unclear. V lost 0 bases, J lost 5 bases, and 8 bases lay in between. Germline V CDR1 and CDR2: SGDLS, YYNGEE. The CDR3 sequence is 13 residues long. The CDR3 nucleotides read TGTGCCAGCAGCGTAGGGGAGGAATATGGCTACACCTTC. It yields the protein CASSVGEEYGYTF.

The V gene is TRBV5-1, the J gene TRBJ1-1; perhaps TRBD1 as D (6 bases). The germline V and J ends were trimmed by 3 bases and 4 bases, with 13 bases remaining between them. CDR3 length equals 14 residues. Germline CDR1 is SGHRS and CDR2 is YFSETQ. The CDR3: CASSSLQGGTEAFF. CDR3 nucleotides: TGCGCCAGCAGCTCATTACAGGGCGGCACTGAAGCTTTCTTT.

This chain uses TRBV27 with TRBJ1-1; 7 bases agree with TRBD1. Germline V gene sequence: CDR1 MNHEY, CDR2 SMNVEV (reference sequence). CDR3 length equals 14 residues. Trimming took 5 bases from V and 4 from J; bases not matched to a gene: 7. The CDR3 protein is CASSRRAGGTEAFF. In nucleotides, the CDR3 is TGTGCCAGCAGTCGCAGGGCAGGGGGCACTGAAGCTTTCTTT.

V and J are TRBV5-6 and TRBJ1-1; D might be TRBD1 (6 bases). V was pared by 3 bases and J by 1 base, with 16 bases between. CDR3 size: 16 residues. Germline lookup yields CDR1 SGHDT and CDR2 YYEEEE. CDR3 nucleotide sequence: TGTGCCAGCAGCTCCGCGCCCGGGACAAAGAACACTGAAGCTTTCTTT. Its translation: CASSSAPGTKNTEAFF.

This chain links TRBV5-4 with TRBJ1-1, with TRBD1 matching 8 bases. This CDR3 contains 14 residues. From germline, CDR1 is SGHNT and CDR2 YYREEE (reference sequence). V gave up 2 bases and J gave up 2 bases; unmatched junction bases: 2. The CDR3 spells CASSFGQGNTEAFF. In DNA form, the CDR3 reads TGTGCCAGCAGCTTCGGACAGGGTAACACTGAAGCTTTCTTT.

This clone was counted between two and nine times. The CDR3 nucleotides are TGTGCCAGCAGTCAGAGCTCCTATAATTCACCCCTCCACTTT. Its protein product is CASSQSSYNSPLHF. V and J are TRBV11-2 and TRBJ1-6, with no clear D. CDR3 length: 14 amino acids. Germline CDR1 is SGHAT and CDR2 is FQNNGV. V lost 6 bases and J 0 bases, leaving 6 bases between the germline ends.